The subject of this entry is one TCR beta chain. Sequenced by immunoSEQ multiplex PCR; TCRdb stores in-frame clones only, minus some. The sample includes approximately 160,000 clones, more than 90% of them seen just once. This entry belongs to a study of blood T cell repertoires in COVID-19. The CDR3 runs to 15 residues. V was shortened by 4 bases and J by 8 bases, with 20 bases between the two germline ends. Germline V gene lookup returns CDR1 MNHEY and CDR2 SVGAGI. The V and J genes are TRBV6-5 and TRBJ1-2; no clear D gene. The sample was peripheral blood. The TCR comes from a man aged 50-59 years with acute or convalescent COVID-19. CDR3 in amino acids: CASSSPVSDRGGYTF. For the CDR3, the DNA is TGTGCCAGCAGTTCGCCCGTATCTGATCGAGGGGGCTACACCTTC.